The clone carrying this T cell receptor (beta chain) was seen only once. Its antigen remains unknown. The data were obtained in a study of blood T cells in healthy people across ages. Study conclusions and caveats: A strong correlation was found between TCR beta diversity and the percentage of naive T cells.

The CDR3 spans 15 residues. Trimming shortened V by 7 bases and J by 4 bases, and 19 bases separated the two germline ends. The germline V gene has CDR1 SGHAT and CDR2 FQNNGV. A sample-barcoded 5' primer and a J-beta primer mix were used in a second PCR of roughly 6 to 11 cycles. In TCRdb, the 5' RACE reads were re-called with MiXCR into one record per CDR3 protein. The sample has 1.4 million or so distinct CDR3 sequences, 35% to 45% seen once. This chain links TRBV11-2 with TRBJ2-5, with D maybe TRBD2 (5 bases). Source material: blood. This clonotype originated in a woman aged 18-29 years in good health. Here the CDR3 reads CASTGAPGWGETQYF. The CDR3 nucleotides read TGTGCCAGCACCGGTGCGCCGGGATGGGGAGAGACCCAGTACTTC.